The clone carrying this TCR beta chain appeared a few times. These data are taken from a study of blood T cell repertoires in COVID-19. TCRdb keeps only in-frame clones here, not all; method: immunoSEQ multiplex PCR. The repertoire holds some 210,000 clones, with about 83% as singletons. The CDR3 covers 15 residues. The germline V gene encodes CDR1 SGDLS and CDR2 YYNGEE. With 2 bases removed from V and 7 bases from J, the gap between germline ends came to 16 bases. Sequencing input: peripheral blood. The J gene is TRBJ2-1, the V gene TRBV9, with D possibly TRBD2 on 5 matching bases. The receptor's source is a woman aged 50 to 60 with active or convalescent COVID-19. The CDR3 loop reads CASSVEGSERNEQFF. Here the CDR3 DNA reads TGTGCCAGCAGCGTTGAAGGGAGTGAGAGGAATGAGCAGTTCTTC.